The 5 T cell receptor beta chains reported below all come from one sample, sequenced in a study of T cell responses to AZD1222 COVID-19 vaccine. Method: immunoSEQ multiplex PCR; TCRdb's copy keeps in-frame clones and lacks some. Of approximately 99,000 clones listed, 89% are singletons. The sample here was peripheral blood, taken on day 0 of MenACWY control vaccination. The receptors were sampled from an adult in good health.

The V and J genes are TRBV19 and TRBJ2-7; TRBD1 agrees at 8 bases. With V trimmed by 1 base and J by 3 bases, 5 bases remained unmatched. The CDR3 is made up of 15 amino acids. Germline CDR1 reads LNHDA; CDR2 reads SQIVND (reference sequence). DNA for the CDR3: TGTGCCAGTAGTATAGGGGCAGGGGGCATCTACGAGCAGTACTTC. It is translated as CASSIGAGGIYEQYF.

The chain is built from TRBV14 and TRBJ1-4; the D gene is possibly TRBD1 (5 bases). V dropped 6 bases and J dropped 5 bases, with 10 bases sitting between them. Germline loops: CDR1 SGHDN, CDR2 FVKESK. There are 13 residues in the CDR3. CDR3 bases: TGTGCCAGCAGTCCCTGGGGGAATGAAAAACTGTTTTTT. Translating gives CASSPWGNEKLFF.

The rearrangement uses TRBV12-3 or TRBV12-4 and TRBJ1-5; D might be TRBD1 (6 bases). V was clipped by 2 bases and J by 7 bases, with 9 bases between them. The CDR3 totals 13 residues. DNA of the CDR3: TGTGCCAGCAGTTTATCAGGGGAGCAGCCCCAGCATTTT. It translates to CASSLSGEQPQHF.

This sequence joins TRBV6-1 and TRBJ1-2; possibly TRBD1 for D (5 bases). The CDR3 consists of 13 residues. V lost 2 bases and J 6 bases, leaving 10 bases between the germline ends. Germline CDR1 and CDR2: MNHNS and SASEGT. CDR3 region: CASSEWARDGYTF. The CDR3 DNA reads TGTGCCAGCAGTGAATGGGCCAGGGATGGCTACACCTTC.

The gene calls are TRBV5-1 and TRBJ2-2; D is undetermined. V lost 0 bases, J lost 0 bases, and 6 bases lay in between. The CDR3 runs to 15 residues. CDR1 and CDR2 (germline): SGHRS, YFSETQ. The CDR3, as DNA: TGCGCCAGCAGCTTGGTGGAGACGAACACCGGGGAGCTGTTTTTT. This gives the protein CASSLVETNTGELFF.